This record looks at one T cell receptor (beta chain) sequence and its context. TCR beta CDR3 regions were amplified from RNA. TCR CDR3 underwent first-round RT-PCR with the HTBI primer set. From the multiplex PCR reads, TCRdb called clonotypes with MiXCR, one entry per CDR3 protein. This table has more than 550,000 distinct CDR3 sequences, 15% to 20% appearing once. Germline V CDR1 and CDR2: SNHLY, FYNNEI. The V end was cut by 3 bases, the J end by 3 bases, with 12 bases between. This CDR3 is built from 15 residues. This sample is drawn from a study of T cells in Graves' hyperthyroidism and ophthalmopathy.

The clonotype comes from a man aged 45 to 65 with Graves' hyperthyroidism. The source material was blood. The V call is TRBV2, the J call TRBJ1-5; tentatively, D is TRBD1 (6 bases). The CDR3 DNA reads as TGTGCCAGCAGTGAGGCAGGGGTCCCCAATCAGCCCCAGCATTTT. Protein product: CASSEAGVPNQPQHF.